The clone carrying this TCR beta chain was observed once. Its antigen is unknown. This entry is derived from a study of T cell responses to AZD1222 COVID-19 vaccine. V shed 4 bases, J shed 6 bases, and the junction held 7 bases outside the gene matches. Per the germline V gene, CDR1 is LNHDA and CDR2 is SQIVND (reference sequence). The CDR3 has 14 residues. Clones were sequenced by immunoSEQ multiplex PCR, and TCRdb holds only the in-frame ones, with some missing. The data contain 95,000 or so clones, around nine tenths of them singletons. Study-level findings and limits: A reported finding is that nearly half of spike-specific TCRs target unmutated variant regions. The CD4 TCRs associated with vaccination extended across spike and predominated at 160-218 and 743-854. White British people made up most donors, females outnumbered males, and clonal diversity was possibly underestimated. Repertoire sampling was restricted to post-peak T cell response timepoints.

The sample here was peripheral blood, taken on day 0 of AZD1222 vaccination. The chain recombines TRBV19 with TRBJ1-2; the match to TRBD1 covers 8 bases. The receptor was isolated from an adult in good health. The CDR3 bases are TGTGCCAGTAGTACTTTGGACAGGGCCCATGGCTACACCTTC. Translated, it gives CASSTLDRAHGYTF.